This TCR beta chain comes out of a study of post-analysis software for immune sequencing data. Overall study: The study covered relapsing-remitting, secondary progressive and progressive-relapsing courses of multiple sclerosis.

This CDR3 is built from 15 residues. The V end lost 1 base, the J end lost 3 bases, and 11 bases lay between the germline ends. CDR1 is MDHEN and CDR2 is SYDVKM in the germline V gene. Remarks on this clonotype: The antigen remains undetermined.

Regarding the study as a whole: Roughly 5 TRBV segments (TRBV5-6, TRBV5-1 and TRBV20-1 among them) occurred more frequently in patients than in controls. Patients with multiple sclerosis recorded significantly lower normalized Chao1 diversity than controls, the study found. F-measure co-clustering was strong for batch-matched samples.

Incorporated into the TCR beta cDNA libraries were unique molecular identifiers, which served to reduce PCR and sequencing biases. Researchers reported around 510,000 cDNA molecules coming from roughly 1 to 10 million T cells. MiXCR, run by TCRdb on the PCR reads, gives a single entry per CDR3 protein. Of more than 450,000 distinct CDR3 sequences listed, approximately 31% are singletons. Sequenced: blood. The TCR originated in a girl under 18 with multiple sclerosis. V and J are TRBV28 and TRBJ2-3, with unresolved D. The CDR3 sequence is CASSLSLTLTDTQYF. CDR3 nucleotides: TGTGCCAGCAGTTTATCATTAACCCTAACAGATACGCAGTATTTT. The variable domain in full, with the rest retrieved from reference TRBV28 and TRBJ2-3, is DVKVTQSSRYLVKRTGEKVFLECVQDMDHENMFWYRQDPGLGLRLIYFSYDVKMKEKGDIPEGYSVSREKKERFSLILESASTNQTSMYLCASSLSLTLTDTQYFGPGTRLTVL.